Detailed here is one T cell receptor beta chain. This clonotype has a handful of counts. Its target antigen remains unknown. No much larger clone exists at a distance of one base, and base qualities are not known. V is pruned by 0 bases and J by 8 bases, leaving 3 bases of the junction without a gene match. From the cysteine through the phenylalanine, the CDR3 covers 16 amino acids. The DNA shown is the 48-base CDR3, in frame from base 1. The germline V gene specifies MNHEY as CDR1 and SVGAGI as CDR2. This sample is part of a study of blood T cells in healthy people across ages (dated by TCRdb to the mid-2010s). About the investigation overall: Template switching captured roughly one uniquely barcoded TCR beta cDNA molecule per two T cells in model experiments. The study measured age-related changes in TCR beta repertoire diversity using deep sequencing normalized with unique cDNA molecular identifiers. Four age groups were formed from the donors: young (average around 15 years), middle-aged (around 40), aged (under 70) and long-lived (more than 75). To avoid experimental bias, donors of different ages were randomly spread across the sequencing lanes. Using the same blood draw, the study looked at two additional independent replicas of 1 million unique cDNA reads for two donors, one aged 18 to 29 and the other aged 80 or older. Paper-wide results and their limitations: Bulk unsorted PBMC profiling prevented conclusive comparison of naive and antigen-experienced compartments. Estimates of total diversity based on one million sequenced T cells were considered lower bounds and underestimates. Because donor CMV infection status was unknown, age-related changes in expanded clonotypes were potentially confounded. A strong correlation was found between observed TCR beta diversity and the percentage of naive T cells measured by flow cytometry. Observed TCR beta diversity per million T cells fell roughly linearly with age, and a significant reduction was already apparent by age roughly 40. Compared with the aged group, the long-lived group had more naive CD4+ T cells, fewer expanded clones and increased TCR diversity, suggesting age selection.

The library was produced with 5' RACE. This sample was sequenced with an Illumina HiSeq 2500. A second PCR of roughly 7 to 11 cycles was performed with a sample-barcoded 5' primer and a J-beta primer mix. A template-switch 5' adaptor carrying 12 random nucleotides introduced a unique molecular identifier onto each TCR beta cDNA molecule. Each sample yielded at least 2.5 million CDR3-containing paired-end reads. All of the RNA was converted into first-strand cDNA using the Mint cDNA synthesis kit, with a TRBC-specific oligonucleotide serving as the primer. Following uracil-DNA glycosylase treatment, all cDNA underwent a first 18-cycle PCR with the universal primers M1SS and BC2_uni_R. The authors processed their data as follows. For normalization, 1 million high-quality reads, each with a distinct molecular identifier, were randomly selected from each sample. Reads sharing molecular identifiers were discarded rather than binned into consensus sequences. CDR3 identification, clonotype clustering and error correction used MiTCR with a Q25 quality threshold and the strictest error-elimination algorithm. A nonparametric unseen species model using Euler transformation provided a lower-bound estimate of total TCR beta diversity. The raw public data were reprocessed by TCRdb itself: fastp quality trimming at Q25, MiXCR clonotype calling, in-frame beta chains only. CDR3 protein duplicates are merged, each entry listing the most common genes and DNA. TCRdb assigned the V and J calls; the authors' analysis was not used. This sample has over 700,000 distinct CDR3 sequences in its table, and approximately 53% of those were observed once. The top ten hold roughly 40% of the sample.

The donors were under 40 Caucasian individuals from Russia, aged about 6 to 100 years, who were systemically healthy. Each donor gave ten milliliters of peripheral blood, collected into EDTA-treated Vacutainer tubes. Ficoll-Paque density-gradient centrifugation was used to isolate PBMCs, with at least 6.5 million per sample. Total RNA, at least 6 micrograms per sample, was extracted from PBMCs with Trizol reagent. The percentages of naive CD45RAhigh/CD27high T cells were determined by flow cytometry on a PBMC aliquot from every donor. The receptor was isolated from a man aged 80 or over in good health. The chain uses TRBV6-5 and TRBJ2-1; TRBD2 agrees with 14 junctional bases. The source material was blood. In nucleotides, the sequence is TGTGCCAGCAGTTACTCAGGACTAGCGGGAGGCTATGAGCAGTTCTTC. Its product reads: CASSYSGLAGGYEQFF.